The next 26 T cell receptor beta chains were all read from a single sample in a study of memory CD4+ T cells and cytomegalovirus serostatus. Single viable CD3+CD4+CD8-CD45RO+ cells were sorted as the memory CD4+ T cells. Libraries were prepared by immunoSEQ multiplex PCR; TCRdb keeps only in-frame clonotypes and omits some of them. The table has some 49,000 clones, 78% seen once; the top ten hold around 0.91%. Sequences were obtained from memory CD4+ T cells from blood. The source is an adult in good health and CMV-seronegative.

This clone was counted a few times. The chain uses TRBV7-9 and TRBJ1-6; D is unresolved. Between the trimmed V and J ends, which lost 5 bases and 4 bases, there was a span of 3 bases. The CDR3 has 12 amino acids. In germline, CDR1 is SEHNR, CDR2 FQNEAQ (reference sequence). CDR3 nucleotides: TGTGCCAGCAGCGTTTATAATTCACCCCTCCACTTT. Translating it yields CASSVYNSPLHF.

Worth noting for this clone: The sample has other DNA sequences that encode this CDR3 too. The chain is built from TRBV6-5 and TRBJ1-5, with 9 nucleotides matching TRBD1. This CDR3 region has 13 residues. Germline loops: CDR1 MNHEY, CDR2 SVGAGI. After removal of 6 bases from V and 4 bases from J, the junction contained 1 base not matched to a gene. As DNA, the CDR3 is TGTGCCAGCAGGGGGACAGGGAATCAGCCCCAGCATTTT. Protein: CASRGTGNQPQHF.

This chain connects TRBV30 to TRBJ1-5; a possible D gene is TRBD1 (6 bases). Germline CDR1 GTSNPN, CDR2 SVGIG (reference sequence). V was shortened by 0 bases and J by 7 bases, with 16 bases between the two germline ends. The CDR3 has 15 residues. Here the CDR3 reads CAWSVLGQGRQPQHF. Here the CDR3 DNA reads TGTGCCTGGAGTGTACTGGGACAAGGGAGGCAGCCCCAGCATTTT. The full variable domain, completed using reference TRBV30 and TRBJ1-5, is SQTIHQWPATLVQPVGSPLSLECTVEGTSNPNLYWYRQAAGRGLQLLFYSVGIGQISSEVPQNLSASRPQDRQFILSSKKLLLSDSGFYLCAWSVLGQGRQPQHFGDGTRLSIL.

The V gene is TRBV7-2, the J gene TRBJ1-1; D is ambiguous. Germline assignment: CDR1 SGHTA and CDR2 FQGNSA. The CDR3 covers 13 residues. V lost 1 base to trimming and J lost 3 bases, with 6 bases between them. CDR3 nucleotides: TGTGCCAGCAGCTTAGAGAGGCACACTGAAGCTTTCTTT. It specifies CASSLERHTEAFF. Together with reference TRBV7-2 and TRBJ1-1, the CDR3 gives the full variable domain: GAGVSQSPSNKVTEKGKDVELRCDPISGHTALYWYRQSLGQGLEFLIYFQGNSAPDKSGLPSDRFSAERTGGSVSTLTIQRTQQEDSAVYLCASSLERHTEAFFGQGTRLTVV.

V usage is TRBV7-3 and J usage is TRBJ2-5; D is ambiguous. The CDR3 consists of 15 residues. V lost 1 base to trimming and J lost 0 bases, with 9 bases between them. Germline V lookup: CDR1 SGHTA, CDR2 FQGTGA. Here the CDR3 DNA reads TGTGCCAGCAGCTTAATGCCAGGCTACCAAGAGACCCAGTACTTC. Its translation is CASSLMPGYQETQYF.

This clone was observed a single time. This chain connects TRBV28 to TRBJ1-5; TRBD1 agrees at 8 bases. Losses at the gene ends were 6 bases for V and 3 bases for J; bases not matched to a gene: 4. Germline-derived CDR1 and CDR2 are MDHEN and SYDVKM. This CDR3 is built from 14 residues. This chain's CDR3 is CASRSDRVNQPQHF. CDR3 nucleotides: TGTGCCAGCAGGTCGGACAGGGTCAATCAGCCCCAGCATTTT. The full variable domain, completed using reference TRBV28 and TRBJ1-5, is DVKVTQSSRYLVKRTGEKVFLECVQDMDHENMFWYRQDPGLGLRLIYFSYDVKMKEKGDIPEGYSVSREKKERFSLILESASTNQTSMYLCASRSDRVNQPQHFGDGTRLSIL.

V and J are TRBV6-1 and TRBJ2-2; D remains ambiguous. Germline CDR1 is MNHNS and CDR2 is SASEGT. The CDR3 consists of 16 residues. V lost 4 bases and J 0 bases, leaving 12 bases between the germline ends. The CDR3 DNA reads as TGTGCCAGCAGTGGACCAGACCGGTCGAACACCGGGGAGCTGTTTTTT. This gives the protein CASSGPDRSNTGELFF.

V gene TRBV13 combines with J gene TRBJ2-7; 7 nucleotides line up with TRBD1. Germline V gene sequence: CDR1 PRHDT, CDR2 FYEKMQ (reference sequence). The CDR3 runs 15 residues. V was clipped by 5 bases and J by 6 bases; unmatched bases: 13. In DNA, the CDR3 is TGTGCCAGCAGCCCTACAGGGGAATTAAGTACCGAGCAGTACTTC. Translated, it gives CASSPTGELSTEQYF.

CDR3 DNA sequence: TGTGCCAGTAGTCGACAGTTAAGCTATGGCTACACCTTC. Amino acids: CASSRQLSYGYTF. This chain connects TRBV19 to TRBJ1-2; maybe TRBD1 (5 bases). This CDR3 spans 13 amino acids. Trimming pared 5 bases from V and 4 bases from J, leaving 11 bases between. Germline V gives CDR1 LNHDA, CDR2 SQIVND (reference sequence).

V and J are TRBV4-1 and TRBJ2-1; 16 bases are a match to TRBD2. Trimming cost V 2 bases and J 14 bases; bases outside gene matches: 9. The CDR3 has 16 amino acids. Germline V lookup: CDR1 MGHRA, CDR2 YSYEKL. CDR3 coding DNA: TGCGCCAGCAGCCAAAATCCCGGGACTAGCGGGGGGGTGGAGTTCTTC. Amino acids: CASSQNPGTSGGVEFF.

The V gene is TRBV15, the J gene TRBJ2-7; 8 bases map to TRBD1. Per germline, CDR1 LNHNV and CDR2 YYDKDF (reference sequence). V shed 5 bases and J 7 bases; nucleotides not matched to a gene: 10. The CDR3 spans 14 residues. The CDR3 sequence is CATSRRAGGGEQYF. The CDR3 DNA reads TGTGCCACCAGCCGGAGGGCAGGGGGCGGGGAGCAGTACTTC. Combining the CDR3 with reference TRBV15 and TRBJ2-7 gives the whole variable domain DAMVIQNPRYQVTQFGKPVTLSCSQTLNHNVMYWYQQKSSQAPKLLFHYYDKDFNNEADTPDNFQSRRPNTSFCFLDIRSPGLGDTAMYLCATSRRAGGGEQYFGPGTRLTVT.

A few counts support this clone. The genes are TRBV7-8 and TRBJ1-5, with 8 bases that match TRBD1. Germline loops: CDR1 SGHVS, CDR2 FQNEAQ. The V segment lost 4 bases and the J segment 0 bases; nucleotides outside the gene matches: 5. The CDR3 consists of 16 residues. The CDR3 DNA reads as TGTGCCAGCAGCTCCCAGGGGGCTTATAGCAATCAGCCCCAGCATTTT. This gives the protein CASSSQGAYSNQPQHF.

This chain connects TRBV27 to TRBJ1-4, with a tentative D call TRBD1 (6 bases). V was pared by 6 bases and J by 0 bases, with 20 bases between. Germline CDR1 reads MNHEY; CDR2 reads SMNVEV (reference sequence). The CDR3 runs 18 residues. The CDR3, as DNA: TGTGCCAGCAGCCCTACACAGGGCAAGGGGGCAACTAATGAAAAACTGTTTTTT. Translating it yields CASSPTQGKGATNEKLFF.

The chain employs TRBV5-1 and TRBJ2-3; 10 nucleotides align to TRBD2. The V segment lost 4 bases and the J segment 4 bases; nucleotides outside the gene matches: 9. The germline CDR1 and CDR2 sequences are SGHRS and YFSETQ. The CDR3 is 16 amino acids. CDR3 nucleotides: TGCGCCAGCAGCCGCCGGGGACTAGCGAGCTCAGATACGCAGTATTTT. The encoded protein is CASSRRGLASSDTQYF.

The chain recombines TRBV5-1 with TRBJ1-6; 7 bases are shared with TRBD1. V trimming: 1 base; J trimming: 7 bases; junction bases outside the gene matches: 5. The CDR3 runs to 15 residues. The germline V gene encodes CDR1 SGHRS and CDR2 YFSETQ. The CDR3 DNA is TGCGCCAGCAGCTTGCCGGACAGGAACAATTCACCCCTCCACTTT. As protein: CASSLPDRNNSPLHF.

The chain joins TRBV7-2 to TRBJ1-5, with TRBD1 as a possible D gene (6 bases). Germline V CDR1 and CDR2: SGHTA, FQGNSA. This CDR3 has 16 residues. Trimming removed 5 bases from V and 2 bases from J, with 16 bases in between. CDR3 in DNA: TGTGCCAGCAGCCCACTGGGGGGCATAGGCAATCAGCCCCAGCATTTT. Encoded protein: CASSPLGGIGNQPQHF.

The chain combines TRBV6-5 with TRBJ2-6, with TRBD1 matching 7 bases. CDR1 MNHEY and CDR2 SVGAGI come from the germline V gene. V was pared by 8 bases and J by 4 bases, with 8 bases of the junction left unmatched. The CDR3 is 15 residues long. CDR3 sequence: CASGEGAEGANVLTF. CDR3 sequence (DNA): TGTGCCAGCGGCGAGGGGGCAGAAGGGGCCAACGTCCTGACTTTC.

This clone has just a few counts. The chain employs TRBV11-1 and TRBJ1-1; no clear D gene. The germline V gene encodes CDR1 SGHAT and CDR2 FQDESV (reference sequence). The ends were cut back, 2 bases at V and 1 base at J, with 8 bases in the middle. The CDR3 consists of 14 residues. The CDR3 nucleotides are TGTGCCAGCAGCTTACGTATCCGGAACACTGAAGCTTTCTTT. This gives the protein CASSLRIRNTEAFF.

This rearrangement joins TRBV2 to TRBJ1-1, with D perhaps matching TRBD1 (6 bases). V was trimmed by 5 bases and J by 3 bases, leaving 13 bases between them. This CDR3 contains 14 residues. Germline assignment: CDR1 SNHLY and CDR2 FYNNEI. In nucleotides, the CDR3 is TGTGCCAGCAGTTCACAGGGCGTACACACTGAAGCTTTCTTT. This gives the protein CASSSQGVHTEAFF.

The CDR3: CSVELAGPIYEQYF. The CDR3 nucleotides read TGCAGCGTTGAACTAGCGGGGCCCATCTACGAGCAGTACTTC. This chain links TRBV29-1 with TRBJ2-7; TRBD2 matches 9 bases. Germline assignment: CDR1 SQVTM and CDR2 ANQGSEA. Trimming removed 2 bases from V and 3 bases from J; junction bases left unmatched: 5. The CDR3 loop spans 14 amino acids.

The rearrangement uses TRBV5-1 and TRBJ2-5; the D is unclear. Germline CDR1 reads SGHRS; CDR2 reads YFSETQ. CDR3 length: 14 residues. Trimming pared 1 base from V and 3 bases from J, leaving 10 bases between. The CDR3 DNA is TGCGCCAGCAGCTTGTGGCAGACCAAAGAGACCCAGTACTTC. This translates into CASSLWQTKETQYF.

V is TRBV6-5 and J is TRBJ1-5; D ambiguous. The V gene lost 0 bases and the J gene lost 0 bases, with 9 bases spanning the gap. This CDR3 comprises 16 residues. From germline, CDR1 is MNHEY and CDR2 SVGAGI. CDR3 protein: CASSYSGVYSNQPQHF. CDR3 nucleotides: TGTGCCAGCAGTTACTCGGGTGTTTATAGCAATCAGCCCCAGCATTTT.

The chain joins TRBV5-1 to TRBJ1-4; D is ambiguous. The V end lost 1 base, the J end lost 2 bases, and 9 bases lay between the germline ends. CDR1 SGHRS and CDR2 YFSETQ come from the germline V gene. The CDR3 loop spans 15 amino acids. This chain's CDR3 is CASSLFGITNEKLFF. Written as DNA, the CDR3 is TGCGCCAGCAGCTTGTTCGGGATTACTAATGAAAAACTGTTTTTT.

This rearrangement joins TRBV9 to TRBJ1-5; possible D gene TRBD1, 6 bases. The V end lost 4 bases, the J end lost 4 bases, and 15 bases lay between the germline ends. This CDR3 is 15 amino acids long. Germline assignment: CDR1 SGDLS and CDR2 YYNGEE. CDR3 protein: CASSSSTGWNQPQHF. CDR3 in DNA: TGTGCCAGCAGCTCCTCAACAGGGTGGAATCAGCCCCAGCATTTT.

The J gene is TRBJ1-3, the V gene TRBV5-1, with 10 bases aligning to TRBD1. The ends lost 1 base at V and 0 bases at J; junction bases unmatched: 10. This CDR3 contains 19 residues. Per germline, CDR1 SGHRS and CDR2 YFSETQ. This CDR3 is CASSLRPGTGESSGNTIYF. CDR3 coding DNA: TGCGCCAGCAGCTTGAGACCCGGGACAGGGGAGAGCTCTGGAAACACCATATATTTT.

CDR3 sequence (DNA): TGTGCCTGGAGTGGGGGGGGCACCGGGGAGCTGTTTTTT. Translation: CAWSGGGTGELFF. V gene TRBV30 combines with J gene TRBJ2-2, with 7 bases identical to TRBD2. V gave up 1 base and J gave up 4 bases; unmatched junction bases: 0. The CDR3 runs to 13 residues. Germline-derived CDR1 and CDR2 are GTSNPN and SVGIG (reference sequence).